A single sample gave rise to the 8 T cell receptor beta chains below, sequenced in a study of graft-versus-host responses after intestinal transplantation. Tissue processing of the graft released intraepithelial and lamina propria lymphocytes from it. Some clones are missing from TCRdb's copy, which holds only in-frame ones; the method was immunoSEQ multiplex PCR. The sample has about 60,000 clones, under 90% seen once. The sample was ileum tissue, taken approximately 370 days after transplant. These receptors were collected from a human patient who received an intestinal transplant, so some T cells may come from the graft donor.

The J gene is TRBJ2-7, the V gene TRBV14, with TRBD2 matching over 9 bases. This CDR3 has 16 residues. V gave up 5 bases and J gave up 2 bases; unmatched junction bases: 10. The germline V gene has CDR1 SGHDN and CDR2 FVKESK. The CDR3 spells CASSSTSGLIAYEQYF. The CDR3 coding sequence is TGTGCCAGCAGCTCGACTAGCGGCCTCATAGCCTACGAGCAGTACTTC.

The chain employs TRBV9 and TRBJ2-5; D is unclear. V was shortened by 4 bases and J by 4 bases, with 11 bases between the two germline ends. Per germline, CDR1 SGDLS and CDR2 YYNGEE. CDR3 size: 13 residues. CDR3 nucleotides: TGTGCCAGCAGCTCTAGACAACGAGAGACCCAGTACTTC. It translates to CASSSRQRETQYF. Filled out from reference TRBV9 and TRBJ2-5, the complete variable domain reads DSGVTQTPKHLITATGQRVTLRCSPRSGDLSVYWYQQSLDQGLQFLIQYYNGEERAKGNILERFSAQQFPDLHSELNLSSLELGDSALYFCASSSRQRETQYFGPGTRLLVL.

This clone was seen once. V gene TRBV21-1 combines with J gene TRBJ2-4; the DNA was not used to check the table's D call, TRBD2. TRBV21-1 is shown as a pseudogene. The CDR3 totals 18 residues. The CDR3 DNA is TGTGCCAGCAGCAAAGGTGGGAGCGGAGAATTAGCCAAAAACATTCAGTACTTC. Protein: CASSKGGSGELAKNIQYF.

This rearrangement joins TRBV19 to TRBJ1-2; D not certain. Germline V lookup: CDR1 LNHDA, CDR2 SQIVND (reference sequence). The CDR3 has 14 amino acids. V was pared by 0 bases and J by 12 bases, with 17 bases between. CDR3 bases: TGTGCCAGTAGTATAGATCACGGAGAGAAGTCGGACACCTTC. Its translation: CASSIDHGEKSDTF.

The CDR3 DNA sequence: TGTGCCAGCAAGGCGGGGGCAAACACCATATATTTT. It is translated as CASKAGANTIYF. This chain joins TRBV7-9 and TRBJ1-3, with D maybe TRBD1 (6 bases). The CDR3 totals 12 residues. Germline V gene lookup returns CDR1 SEHNR and CDR2 FQNEAQ (reference sequence). Trimming cost V 7 bases and J 6 bases, with 10 bases left between them.

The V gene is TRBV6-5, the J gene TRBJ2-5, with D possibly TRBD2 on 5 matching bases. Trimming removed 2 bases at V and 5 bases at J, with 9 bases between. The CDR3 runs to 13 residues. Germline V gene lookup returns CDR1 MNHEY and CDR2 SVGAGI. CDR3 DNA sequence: TGTGCCAGCAGTTACAGGGAGCGGGAGACCCAGTACTTC. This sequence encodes CASSYRERETQYF.

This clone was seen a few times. The CDR3 bases are TGCGCCAGCAGCTCATACAGGGACTCTGGAAACACCATATATTTT. Protein sequence: CASSSYRDSGNTIYF. The chain combines TRBV4-1 with TRBJ1-3; D is possibly TRBD1 (6 bases). The CDR3 is 15 residues long. The V gene's germline CDR1 is MGHRA and CDR2 YSYEKL. The V end lost 5 bases, the J end lost 0 bases, and 11 bases lay between the germline ends.

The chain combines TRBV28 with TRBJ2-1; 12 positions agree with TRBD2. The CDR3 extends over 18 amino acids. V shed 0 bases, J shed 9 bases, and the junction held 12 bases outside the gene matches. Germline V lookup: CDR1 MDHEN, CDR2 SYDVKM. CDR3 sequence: CASSLWLAGGGPASEQFF. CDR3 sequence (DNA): TGTGCCAGCAGTTTATGGCTAGCGGGAGGGGGGCCAGCGTCTGAGCAGTTCTTC.